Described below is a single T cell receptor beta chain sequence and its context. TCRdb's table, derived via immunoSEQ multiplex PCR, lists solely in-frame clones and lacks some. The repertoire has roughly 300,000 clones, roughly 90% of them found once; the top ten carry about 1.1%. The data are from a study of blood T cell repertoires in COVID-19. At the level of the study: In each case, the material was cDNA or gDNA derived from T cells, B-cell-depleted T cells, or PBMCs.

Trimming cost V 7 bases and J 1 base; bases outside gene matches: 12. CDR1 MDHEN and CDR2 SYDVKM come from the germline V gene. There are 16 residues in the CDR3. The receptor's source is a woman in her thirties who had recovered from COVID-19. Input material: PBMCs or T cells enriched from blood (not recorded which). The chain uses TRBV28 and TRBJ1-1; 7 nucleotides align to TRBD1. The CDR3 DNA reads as TGTGCCAGCACCTCCGCAGGGGGACACCAGAACACTGAAGCTTTCTTT. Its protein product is CASTSAGGHQNTEAFF. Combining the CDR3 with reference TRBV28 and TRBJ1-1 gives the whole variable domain DVKVTQSSRYLVKRTGEKVFLECVQDMDHENMFWYRQDPGLGLRLIYFSYDVKMKEKGDIPEGYSVSREKKERFSLILESASTNQTSMYLCASTSAGGHQNTEAFFGQGTRLTVV.